Detailed here is one T cell receptor (beta chain). The data were obtained in a study of blood T cell repertoires in COVID-19. Sequencing was performed with immunoSEQ multiplex PCR; in TCRdb, only in-frame clones are kept and a portion is missing. This sample has tens of thousands of clones, with approximately 88% found just once. The V gene end was trimmed by 4 bases and the J gene end by 3 bases; junction bases not matched to a gene: 2. The germline V gene has CDR1 LGHDT and CDR2 YNNKEL (reference sequence). This CDR3 spans 14 amino acids. The gene calls are TRBV3-1 (or the pseudogene TRBV3-2) and TRBJ1-1; 10 nucleotides line up with TRBD1. Sequencing was done on a sample of peripheral blood. The TCR sequence derives from a woman aged 70-85 years with acute or convalescent COVID-19. The CDR3 DNA follows: TGTGCCAGCAGCCGCGGACAGGGGGACACTGAAGCTTTCTTT. Its protein is CASSRGQGDTEAFF.